This TCR beta chain comes out of a study of T-cell reconstitution after alpha-beta-depleted transplantation in children. The TCRbeta library incorporated unique molecular identifiers. TCRdb recomputed calls from the PCR reads with MiXCR, one row per CDR3 protein. Found here are around 130,000 distinct CDR3 sequences, more than 9.5% of them singletons; the top ten hold approximately 25%. The table lists this clonotype with a few counts. Its antigen is currently unknown. The V gene end was trimmed by 1 base and the J gene end by 6 bases; junction bases not matched to a gene: 5. CDR3 length equals 16 residues. Whole-study findings and limits: T-cell numbers and diversity, one year after transplant, stemmed largely from T cells that were newly produced. Alpha-beta T cells about two months after transplant reportedly derived from several hundred expanded graft clones.

The starting material was PBMCs, mostly from graft donor cells, obtained 180 days after TCRalphabeta/CD19-depleted stem cell transplant. The chain couples TRBV12-3 or TRBV12-4 to TRBJ2-1; 11 positions match TRBD2. The receptor's source is a girl under three years old who had a stem cell transplant for combined immunodeficiency, so the T cells may come from the graft donor. The CDR3 sequence is CASSLVRLAGRNEQFF. The CDR3 DNA is TGTGCCAGCAGTTTAGTCAGACTAGCGGGACGCAATGAGCAGTTCTTC.